One sample yielded the 21 T cell receptor beta chains listed below, sequenced in a study of cytomegalovirus exposure and HLA in healthy donors. Use of 60 Vbeta and 13 Jbeta primers characterized the PCR. TCRdb keeps only in-frame clones here, not all; method: immunoSEQ multiplex PCR. This table holds 110,000 to 150,000 clones, roughly a tenth found once. The sequenced sample was PBMCs. These receptors all come from a male donor in good health and CMV-seronegative.

This clone occurred a few times. The chain carries TRBV9 and TRBJ2-7; 7 bases align to TRBD2. With 2 bases clipped from V and 6 bases from J, the junction kept 5 bases outside the gene matches. Germline lookup yields CDR1 SGDLS and CDR2 YYNGEE. The CDR3 is made up of 13 amino acids. The CDR3 loop reads CASSVGGFGEQYF. CDR3 nucleotide sequence: TGTGCCAGCAGCGTGGGGGGGTTCGGCGAGCAGTACTTC.

The CDR3 loop reads CASSLEGQASPLHF. The CDR3 nucleotides read TGTGCCAGCAGCTTAGAGGGACAGGCCTCCCCCCTCCACTTT. J is TRBJ1-6 and V is TRBV7-9; 8 bases agree with TRBD1. The CDR3 totals 14 residues. Germline CDR1 is SEHNR and CDR2 is FQNEAQ (reference sequence). Trimming took 1 base from V and 13 from J; bases not matched to a gene: 6.

The chain has TRBV4-2 and TRBJ1-2, with D possibly being TRBD1 (6 bases). CDR3 size: 16 residues. Germline loops: CDR1 LGHNA, CDR2 YNFKEQ. V was trimmed by 0 bases and J by 3 bases, leaving 14 bases between them. CDR3: CASSQDEQGQYYGYTF. In DNA form, the CDR3 reads TGTGCCAGCAGCCAAGATGAGCAGGGGCAATACTATGGCTACACCTTC.

V usage is TRBV5-6 and J usage is TRBJ2-7, with D possibly matching TRBD2 (6 bases). Germline lookup yields CDR1 SGHDT and CDR2 YYEEEE. The V end was cut by 4 bases, the J end by 3 bases, with 11 bases between. The CDR3 has 13 amino acids. The CDR3 is CASSLTSFYEQYF. Written as DNA, the CDR3 is TGTGCCAGCAGCCTCACTAGCTTCTACGAGCAGTACTTC.

The V call is TRBV5-1, the J call TRBJ2-3, with 7 bases identical to TRBD2. Germline CDR1 and CDR2: SGHRS and YFSETQ. The V gene end was trimmed by 0 bases and the J gene end by 1 base; junction bases not matched to a gene: 2. The CDR3 covers 15 residues. DNA for the CDR3: TGCGCCAGCAGCTTGGGGGGGGGAGGCACAGATACGCAGTATTTT. Translated: CASSLGGGGTDTQYF. The entire variable domain, with the rest obtained from reference TRBV5-1 and TRBJ2-3, is as follows: KAGVTQTPRYLIKTRGQQVTLSCSPISGHRSVSWYQQTPGQGLQFLFEYFSETQRNKGNFPGRFSGRQFSNSRSEMNVSTLELGDSALYLCASSLGGGGTDTQYFGPGTRLTVL.

The chain carries TRBV27 and TRBJ1-5, with D uncertain. Germline CDR1 and CDR2: MNHEY and SMNVEV (reference sequence). V was clipped by 3 bases and J by 3 bases, with 18 bases between them. The CDR3 is 17 residues long. For the CDR3, the DNA is TGTGCCAGCAGTTTCTTAGTTGTAGGGAGGCTCAATCAGCCCCAGCATTTT. Translating gives CASSFLVVGRLNQPQHF.

Turning to this clone: In the same sample, other DNA sequences code for this CDR3. The rearrangement uses TRBV19 and TRBJ2-3, with D perhaps matching TRBD1 (6 bases). Looked up from germline, CDR1 is LNHDA and CDR2 is SQIVND (reference sequence). There are 12 residues in the CDR3. The V gene lost 9 bases and the J gene lost 0 bases, with 7 bases spanning the gap. The CDR3 reads CASTGSTDTQYF. CDR3 bases: TGTGCCAGCACAGGGAGCACAGATACGCAGTATTTT.

This clone has more than one count but fewer than ten. This sequence joins TRBV9 and TRBJ2-3, with 11 bases fitting TRBD2. V shed 6 bases and J 4 bases; nucleotides not matched to a gene: 4. The V gene's germline CDR1 is SGDLS and CDR2 YYNGEE. The length of the CDR3 is 14 residues. The CDR3 loop is CASTLAGASDTQYF. The CDR3 nucleotides read TGTGCCAGCACACTAGCGGGGGCCTCAGATACGCAGTATTTT.

This clone was seen only a few times. This CDR3 is also generated by other DNA sequences in the sample. This chain uses TRBV29-1 with TRBJ2-7, with TRBD1 matching 7 bases. CDR3 length equals 13 residues. V lost 5 bases to trimming and J lost 5 bases; unmatched junction nucleotides: 9. CDR1 is SQVTM, CDR2 ANQGSEA, per germline. The CDR3 spells CSVSRQGINEQYF. The CDR3 DNA reads TGCAGCGTTAGTCGACAGGGAATCAACGAGCAGTACTTC.

This clone was detected a few times. The V gene is TRBV6-5, the J gene TRBJ2-7, with 7 bases lining up with TRBD2. The V segment lost 6 bases and the J segment 1 base; nucleotides outside the gene matches: 9. Germline assignment: CDR1 MNHEY and CDR2 SVGAGI. The CDR3 runs to 15 residues. The CDR3 sequence: CASRIFSGPSYEQYF. The CDR3 nucleotides read TGTGCCAGCAGAATATTTAGCGGGCCTTCCTACGAGCAGTACTTC.

The chain carries TRBV5-1 and TRBJ2-3; 9 bases align to TRBD1. The CDR3 has 16 amino acids. CDR1 is SGHRS, CDR2 YFSETQ, per germline. Unmatched junction bases numbered 6, after V lost 2 bases and J lost 2 bases. The CDR3 DNA reads TGCGCCAGCAGCTTTAGGGGACAGGGACTCACAGATACGCAGTATTTT. Its translation: CASSFRGQGLTDTQYF.

This sequence joins TRBV5-1 and TRBJ2-7, with 7 bases fitting TRBD2. Losses at the gene ends were 0 bases for V and 2 bases for J; bases not matched to a gene: 5. The CDR3 runs to 15 residues. CDR1 and CDR2 (germline): SGHRS, YFSETQ. This CDR3 reads CASSLAGDYAYEQYF. CDR3 DNA sequence: TGCGCCAGCAGCTTGGCCGGGGACTACGCCTACGAGCAGTACTTC.

This clone was picked up a small number of times. The V gene is TRBV11-2, the J gene TRBJ2-7; the D is unclear. Germline assignment: CDR1 SGHAT and CDR2 FQNNGV. V lost 3 bases and J lost 1, with 7 bases in between. This CDR3 spans 13 amino acids. The CDR3 DNA is TGTGCCAGCAGCTTTTCCCAGTCCTACGAGCAGTACTTC. This sequence encodes CASSFSQSYEQYF.

The V call is TRBV9, the J call TRBJ1-4; D is unresolved. The germline V gene encodes CDR1 SGDLS and CDR2 YYNGEE. This CDR3 comprises 15 residues. Trimming stripped 4 bases from V and 7 bases from J, with 17 bases between. CDR3 bases: TGTGCCAGCAGCAGGCGGGAGGGAATTGGTGAAAAACTGTTTTTT. This codes for CASSRREGIGEKLFF.

The V call is TRBV6-1, the J call TRBJ1-2; D is undetermined. CDR1 is MNHNS and CDR2 is SASEGT in the germline V gene. Deletions cut 2 bases from V and 8 bases from J, with 12 bases between. CDR3 length: 13 amino acids. The CDR3 is CASSESGLFGYTF. CDR3 sequence (DNA): TGTGCCAGCAGTGAATCTGGGCTCTTCGGCTACACCTTC.

This clone was detected a few times. The J gene is TRBJ2-2, the V gene TRBV5-1; a weak D match, TRBD2 (6 bases). With 1 base removed from V and 4 bases from J, the gap between germline ends came to 11 bases. The CDR3 is made up of 15 amino acids. Germline V gives CDR1 SGHRS, CDR2 YFSETQ. CDR3 amino acids: CASSLIGEATGELFF. The CDR3 region has the DNA TGCGCCAGCAGCTTGATAGGGGAGGCCACCGGGGAGCTGTTTTTT.

The rearrangement uses TRBV5-1 and TRBJ1-1; D possibly corresponds to TRBD1 (6 bases). Trimming stripped 5 bases from V and 0 bases from J, with 14 bases between. This CDR3 contains 15 residues. Germline values: CDR1 SGHRS, CDR2 YFSETQ. The CDR3 loop is CASSPTRTVNTEAFF. CDR3 coding DNA: TGCGCCAGCAGTCCCACCAGGACAGTGAACACTGAAGCTTTCTTT.

DNA of the CDR3: TGTGCCAGCAGAACCACCCGGGAGCAGTACTTC. Translating gives CASRTTREQYF. This chain links TRBV2 with TRBJ2-7; D is ambiguous. CDR3 length: 11 residues. Germline-derived CDR1 and CDR2 are SNHLY and FYNNEI. V lost 6 bases and J 7 bases, leaving 10 bases between the germline ends.

This clone was detected only a few times. The genes are TRBV7-9 and TRBJ2-1, with a weak D call TRBD2 (5 bases). The V end lost 4 bases, the J end lost 8 bases, and 21 bases lay between the germline ends. In germline, CDR1 is SEHNR, CDR2 FQNEAQ (reference sequence). The CDR3 has 16 amino acids. The CDR3 sequence is CASSSGSEDGRYEQFF. The CDR3 coding sequence is TGTGCCAGCAGCTCGGGTAGCGAGGACGGAAGATATGAGCAGTTCTTC.

The sample holds a few counts of this clone. The chain employs TRBV5-1 and TRBJ1-2; TRBD1 agrees at 7 bases. This CDR3 comprises 13 residues. Unmatched junction bases numbered 2, after V lost 0 bases and J lost 6 bases. CDR1 is SGHRS and CDR2 is YFSETQ in the germline V gene. As DNA, the CDR3 is TGCGCCAGCAGCTTGGATGGGACAGATGGCTACACCTTC. Translating gives CASSLDGTDGYTF.

This clone appeared a few times. The genes are TRBV11-2 and TRBJ1-6, with 7 bases identical to TRBD1. This CDR3 has 15 amino acids. Trimming took 8 bases from V and 11 from J; bases not matched to a gene: 15. In germline, CDR1 is SGHAT, CDR2 FQNNGV. The chain's CDR3 is CASGIPGQEGPPLHF. The CDR3 DNA is TGTGCCAGCGGCATACCTGGACAGGAAGGGCCACCCCTCCACTTT.